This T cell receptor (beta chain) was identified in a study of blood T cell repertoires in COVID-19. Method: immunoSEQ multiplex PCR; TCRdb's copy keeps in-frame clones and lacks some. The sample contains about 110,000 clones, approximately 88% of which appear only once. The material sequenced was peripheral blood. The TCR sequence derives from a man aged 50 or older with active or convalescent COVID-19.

The CDR3 protein is CAISVLAGSGYEQYF. The CDR3 nucleotides read TGTGCCATCAGTGTTCTAGCGGGAAGCGGGTACGAGCAGTACTTC. The chain combines TRBV10-3 with TRBJ2-7; 9 bases are shared with TRBD2. From germline, CDR1 is ENHRY and CDR2 SYGVKD. This CDR3 is built from 15 residues. J was trimmed by 4 bases and V by 4 bases; bases with no gene match: 8.